This note documents a single T cell receptor (beta chain) sequence. Its antigen is not known. The sample is drawn from a study of cytomegalovirus exposure and HLA in healthy donors. V was pared by 3 bases and J by 2 bases, with 5 bases of the junction left unmatched. The CDR3 sequence is 15 residues long. Germline CDR1 SGHDT, CDR2 YYEEEE. Study-level results: A later analysis revealed that TCR association rates differed between HLA loci, peaking at DRB1 and bottoming out at HLA-C.

The study ran its PCR with 60 Vbeta and 13 Jbeta primers. TCRdb's copy holds only in-frame clones and misses some; the assay was immunoSEQ multiplex PCR. This table has 110,000 or so clones, over 70% appearing once. The chain links TRBV5-6 to TRBJ2-7, with 10 bases fitting TRBD2. Material for sequencing was PBMCs. The origin of this receptor is a woman aged 40 to 50 in good health and CMV-seropositive. The CDR3 reads CASSWGLAPAYEQYF. The CDR3 DNA reads as TGTGCCAGCAGCTGGGGACTAGCGCCCGCCTACGAGCAGTACTTC.